A selection of T cell receptor beta chains follows, all from one sample in a study of T cells in Graves' hyperthyroidism and ophthalmopathy. TCRdb analysed the multiplex PCR reads with MiXCR anew, one entry per CDR3 protein. The sample yields a few hundred thousand distinct CDR3 sequences, about 46% seen once. The specimen was peripheral blood or thyroid tissue (not recorded which). These receptors were obtained from an adult woman with Graves' disease, either hyperthyroidism or ophthalmopathy (not recorded which). The CDR3 runs from the conserved cysteine through the conserved F or W. A D gene is named only where the DNA matches it firmly. Only some rows state a clone size, as once, few, many or a class for expanded clones.

V,D,J,size,CDR3,DNA
TRBV7-8,TRBD2,TRBJ2-7,NA,CASSEGLAGTYEQYF,TGTGCCAGCAGCGAAGGACTAGCGGGCACCTACGAGCAGTACTTC
TRBV2,TRBD2,TRBJ2-7,NA,CASTSGTTYEQYF,TGTGCCAGCACCTCCGGGACTACCTACGAGCAGTACTTC
TRBV20-1,NA,TRBJ1-2,many,CSASTAGPTGAGYTF,TGCAGTGCTAGTACGGCAGGGCCCACCGGGGCTGGCTACACCTTC
TRBV6-5,NA,TRBJ2-5,many,CASGGGPGGGETQYF,TGTGCCAGCGGGGGGGGACCCGGAGGGGGAGAGACCCAGTACTTC
TRBV19,NA,TRBJ1-3,many,CASSLLRLGSGNTIYF,TGTGCCAGTAGTCTCTTGCGCCTTGGCTCTGGAAACACCATATATTTT
TRBV7-9,TRBD1,TRBJ1-5,many,CASSWGQGNQPQHF,TGTGCCAGCAGCTGGGGACAGGGAAATCAGCCCCAGCATTTT
TRBV15,TRBD1,TRBJ1-2,NA,CATSRDLTGDNYGYTF,TGTGCCACCAGCAGAGATCTGACAGGGGATAACTATGGCTACACCTTC
TRBV7-9,TRBD1,TRBJ1-2,many,CASSLGDRRANYGYTF,TGTGCCAGCAGCTTAGGGGACAGGAGAGCTAACTATGGCTACACCTTC
TRBV20-1,TRBD1,TRBJ1-1,many,CRWDSEIEAFF,TGCAGATGGGACAGTGAGATTGAAGCTTTCTTT
TRBV3-1,NA,TRBJ1-4,NA,CASSQRWNEKLFF,TGTGCCAGCAGCCAACGCTGGAATGAAAAACTGTTTTTT
TRBV7-6,TRBD1,TRBJ1-3,NA,CASSSRQGYSGNTIYF,TGTGCCAGCAGCAGCCGACAGGGGTACTCTGGAAACACCATATATTTT
TRBV7-2,TRBD2,TRBJ2-7,NA,CASRPTSGANEQYF,TGTGCCAGCAGGCCAACTAGCGGGGCCAACGAGCAGTACTTC
TRBV10-3,NA,TRBJ1-1,NA,CAISESESEAFF,TGTGCCATCAGTGAGTCGGAGTCAGAAGCTTTCTTT
TRBV10-3,NA,TRBJ1-1,NA,CAIKREGGLGMAFF,TGTGCCATCAAGCGTGAGGGGGGACTCGGGATGGCTTTCTTT
TRBV5-8,TRBD1,TRBJ2-7,NA,CASSSRTGMYEQYF,TGTGCCAGCAGTTCGCGGACAGGGATGTACGAGCAGTACTTC
TRBV20-1,NA,TRBJ2-2,many,CSAPGLATGELFF,TGCAGTGCTCCCGGACTTGCCACCGGGGAGCTGTTTTTT
TRBV4-3,TRBD2,TRBJ2-2,NA,CASSRSGGANGELFF,TGCGCCAGCAGCCGGAGCGGGGGGGCAAACGGGGAGCTGTTTTTT
TRBV24-1,TRBD1,TRBJ1-1,NA,CASSWTGTEAFF,TGTGCCAGCAGTTGGACAGGGACTGAAGCTTTCTTT
TRBV12-3/TRBV12-4,NA,TRBJ2-7,NA,CASSYEGEQYF,TGTGCCAGCAGTTACGAAGGTGAGCAGTACTTC
TRBV6-2/TRBV6-3,NA,TRBJ1-1,many,CASSFGVTEAFF,TGTGCCAGCAGTTTCGGGGTAACTGAAGCTTTCTTT
TRBV20-1,TRBD1,TRBJ1-1,many,CSARDPGQGVGSEAFF,TGCAGTGCTAGAGACCCGGGACAGGGGGTGGGCAGTGAAGCTTTCTTT
TRBV6-5,NA,TRBJ2-7,NA,CASSYSTGPYEQYF,TGTGCCAGCAGTTACTCCACGGGTCCCTACGAGCAGTACTTC
TRBV2,NA,TRBJ1-1,NA,CASTVGNTEAFF,TGTGCCAGCACGGTAGGAAACACTGAAGCTTTCTTT
TRBV10-3,NA,TRBJ2-2,NA,CAISGYGLSTGELFF,TGTGCCATCAGTGGATACGGGTTGAGCACCGGGGAGCTGTTTTTT
TRBV29-1,NA,TRBJ1-1,many,CSVVGRTEYGAFF,TGCAGCGTTGTAGGACGGACGGAATACGGAGCTTTCTTT
TRBV20-1,NA,TRBJ2-7,NA,CSARDRRGGDEQYF,TGCAGTGCTAGAGACCGCAGGGGCGGAGACGAGCAGTACTTC
TRBV7-2,NA,TRBJ2-7,many,CASSNSGLYEQYF,TGTGCCAGCAGCAATAGCGGTCTCTACGAGCAGTACTTC
TRBV24-1,TRBD1,TRBJ2-2,NA,CATSDLRQGNTGELFF,TGTGCCACCAGTGATTTGAGACAGGGAAACACCGGGGAGCTGTTTTTT
TRBV20-1,TRBD1,TRBJ2-5,many,CSAISTGERETQYF,TGCAGTGCTATTTCGACAGGGGAAAGGGAGACCCAGTACTTC
TRBV7-4,TRBD2,TRBJ2-5,NA,CASSLQSGRWETQYF,TGTGCCAGCAGCTTACAAAGCGGGAGGTGGGAGACCCAGTACTTC
TRBV7-3,TRBD1,TRBJ1-6,few,CASSLQGSHNSPLHF,TGTGCCAGCAGTTTACAGGGGTCGCACAATTCACCCCTCCACTTT
TRBV7-2,TRBD2,TRBJ2-7,many,CASSPSGSSYEQYF,TGTGCCAGCAGCCCTAGCGGGAGCTCCTACGAGCAGTACTTC
TRBV2,NA,TRBJ1-4,NA,CASSQMGEKLFF,TGTGCCAGCAGTCAGATGGGGGAAAAACTGTTTTTT
TRBV28,TRBD1,TRBJ2-7,few,CASSSGQVTYEQYF,TGTGCCAGCAGTTCCGGACAGGTTACCTACGAGCAGTACTTC
TRBV11-2,TRBD2,TRBJ2-7,NA,CASSTVTSAFEQYF,TGTGCCAGCAGCACTGTAACTAGCGCCTTCGAGCAGTACTTC
TRBV20-1,NA,TRBJ1-4,NA,CSARATGWDEKLFF,TGCAGTGCTAGAGCGACAGGATGGGATGAAAAACTGTTTTTT
TRBV6-5,TRBD1,TRBJ1-1,few,CASSSSGGPEAFF,TGTGCCAGCAGTTCATCAGGGGGCCCTGAAGCTTTCTTT
TRBV10-3,TRBD1,TRBJ1-2,NA,CAVSETGTGGLGGYTF,TGTGCCGTCAGTGAAACTGGGACAGGGGGCTTAGGTGGCTACACCTTC
TRBV10-3,NA,TRBJ1-6,many,CAISESNLAGVGSPLHF,TGTGCCATCAGTGAGTCGAACCTCGCGGGAGTCGGTTCACCCCTTCACTTT
TRBV27,NA,TRBJ1-1,NA,CASSLGVSTEAFF,TGTGCCAGCAGTTTAGGGGTCTCCACTGAAGCTTTCTTT
TRBV7-8,TRBD1,TRBJ2-7,many,CASSPDRGKRSSYEQYF,TGTGCCAGCAGTCCGGACAGGGGGAAAAGGAGCTCCTACGAGCAGTACTTC
TRBV20-1,NA,TRBJ1-5,many,CSAQQSNQPQHF,TGCAGTGCTCAACAAAGCAATCAGCCCCAGCATTTT
TRBV10-1,NA,TRBJ2-7,once,CASSTLGAAGEQYF,TGCGCCAGCAGTACTCTGGGGGCCGCGGGGGAGCAGTACTTC
TRBV7-9,TRBD1,TRBJ1-4,many,CASSLPTGQNEKLFF,TGTGCCAGCAGCTTGCCGACAGGGCAGAATGAAAAACTGTTTTTT
TRBV7-2,TRBD1,TRBJ1-5,few,CASSQIYRGRQPQHF,TGTGCCAGCAGCCAGATTTACAGGGGACGTCAGCCCCAGCATTTT
TRBV20-1,NA,TRBJ1-6,many,CSARATINSPLHF,TGCAGTGCTAGAGCTACGATTAATTCACCCCTCCACTTT
TRBV7-2,TRBD1,TRBJ2-7,NA,CASSPAGQGSLEQYF,TGTGCCAGCAGCCCAGCGGGACAGGGATCCCTCGAGCAGTACTTC
TRBV5-6,NA,TRBJ2-6,many,CASSEASGANVLTF,TGTGCCAGCAGCGAGGCTTCTGGGGCCAACGTCCTGACTTTC
TRBV6-1,NA,TRBJ1-5,NA,CASSEEQGHQPQHF,TGTGCCAGCAGTGAAGAACAGGGACATCAGCCCCAGCATTTT
TRBV7-8,NA,TRBJ2-5,NA,CASSYDWYIETQYF,TGTGCCAGCAGCTACGACTGGTACATAGAGACCCAGTACTTC
TRBV28,TRBD1,TRBJ2-7,NA,CASSLSGQVGEQYF,TGTGCCAGCAGTTTATCTGGACAGGTCGGCGAGCAGTACTTC
TRBV2,NA,TRBJ2-3,NA,CASSLGGSSGDTQYF,TGTGCCAGCAGCCTGGGGGGTTCCTCAGGGGATACGCAGTATTTT
TRBV2,TRBD1,TRBJ2-7,few,CASTGQGMEEQYF,TGTGCCAGCACGGGACAGGGGATGGAGGAGCAGTACTTC
TRBV20-1,NA,TRBJ1-2,few,CSAHDRLNYGYTF,TGCAGTGCTCACGACAGGCTTAACTATGGCTACACCTTC
TRBV25-1,NA,TRBJ1-1,many,CASIADVNTEAFF,TGTGCCAGCATAGCGGACGTGAACACTGAAGCTTTCTTT
TRBV10-3,NA,TRBJ1-1,NA,CAISESGVATNEAFF,TGTGCCATCAGTGAGTCGGGTGTAGCAACTAATGAAGCTTTCTTT
TRBV25-1,NA,TRBJ2-3,NA,CASSGTRAPPHTDTQYF,TGTGCCAGCAGTGGCACCCGTGCACCCCCGCACACAGATACGCAGTATTTT
TRBV25-1,NA,TRBJ1-2,NA,CASSVLDGYGYTF,TGTGCCAGCAGCGTATTGGACGGCTATGGCTACACCTTC
TRBV29-1,NA,TRBJ1-1,many,CSVEGNRLNTEAFF,TGCAGCGTTGAAGGGAACAGGCTGAACACTGAAGCTTTCTTT
TRBV7-3,NA,TRBJ2-2,NA,CASSRYGPGELFF,TGTGCCAGCAGCCGTTACGGCCCCGGGGAGCTGTTTTTT